This T cell receptor beta chain was identified during a study of shared clonotypes between healthy human individuals (dated by TCRdb to the early 2020s). Regarding the complete study: A few men and two women, aged 18 to 49 years, made up the cohort. The study deeply sequenced blood TCR repertoires of several healthy adults to estimate repertoire size and the extent of clonotype sharing between individuals. For each donor, CD4 naive and CD4 memory were each run on three plates, CD8 naive on two plates, and CD8 memory on one plate. To increase sequencing depth and limit assay-specific biases, different laboratories used diverse techniques to prepare libraries and sequence TCR repertoires. Leukapheresis yielded between about 0.85 and 9.5 billion PBMCs per donor.

Results and caveats for the whole study, not just this receptor: About 5% of naive CD4, around 3.6% of naive CD8, approximately 2.2% of memory CD4, and less than 0.45% of memory CD8 clonotypes were shared across several donors. The genetic and exposure-history diversity represented was limited by the small number of donors. Even with the large sequencing depth, rarefaction of the sorted-subset datasets indicated that sequencing was incomplete. Naive subsets generally had larger estimated clonotype richness than memory subsets did. Sampling was restricted to blood, and TCR repertoires in tissue are likely to differ from TCR repertoires in blood. Pairwise subsampling led to the expectation that sequencing depth would affect the degree of clonotype sharing among donors. Compared with non-shared clonotypes, clonotypes shared by all four sorted-subset donors had higher generation probabilities.

CDR1 and CDR2 are read off the germline V gene as MDHEN and SYDVKM. From cysteine to phenylalanine, the CDR3 is 15 amino acids long. The DNA shown is the 45-base CDR3, in frame from base 1. Between the V and J ends, shortened by 2 bases and 4 bases respectively, the junction contains 14 bases. The donors were healthy, HIV-negative adults who had no recently reported acute infections or vaccinations. Every donor was a Caucasian adult living in Nashville, Tennessee, USA. CD8 memory samples were composed of magnetically selected CD45RO+ cells combined with CCR7-negative CD45RA+ effector memory (TemRA) cells. Blood was obtained by leukapheresis, after which PBMCs were separated by Ficoll-Histopaque density gradient centrifugation and cryopreserved in liquid nitrogen vapor phase. Purity and quantity of every magnetically sorted T cell population were checked by analytical flow cytometry. Genomic DNA was isolated from each sorted fraction and quantified by UV absorbance on a Nanodrop 2000c.

As to this clone: The clone's antigen remains unknown. Base-call qualities are not available, and no considerably larger clone is one nucleotide away.

Using the deep immunoSEQ assay, TCR CDR3 regions were amplified from genomic DNA by multiplex PCR. Extracted genomic DNA from each cell subset was spread evenly across all wells of several immunoSEQ 96-well plates, with each plate serving as a replicate. For sorted subsets, approximately 200 ng of genomic DNA, equivalent to 30,000 or so T cell genomes, went into each replicate PCR. The purified libraries were quantified using a Qubit 3.0 fluorometer, sized with a Bioanalyzer 2100, and then quantified again using the KAPA Library Quantification kit. Each immunoSEQ 96-well plate was sequenced on its own single-read 150-cycle Illumina NextSeq 550 flow cell. In the original analysis: The immunoSEQ output contained only junctional sequences without quality scores, so filtering could not match that applied to full-length reads. Sequences were annotated with PyIR, a Python wrapper for IgBLAST v1.9, using IMGT germline references to assign V/J genes and CDR3. Any read was removed if the V/J assignment was weak (E-value above 1e-6), the CDR3 was missing, or the read contained stop codons, out-of-frame junctions, or ambiguous translated residues. V3J clonotypes were defined as sequences sharing an identical inferred V gene, J gene, and CDR3 amino acid sequence. The percentage overlap between two repertoires was calculated by dividing the number of shared unique clonotypes by the size of the smaller repertoire. Richness of each repertoire was evaluated using RTK rarefaction, the Chao1 estimator, and Recon v2.1 estimates of unobserved clonotypes. Generation probabilities were computed with OLGA for all TCRbeta clonotypes obtained by the gDNA method from a few donors. TCRdb mirrors the immuneACCESS table, restricted to in-frame sequences. Some clones are absent from its copies; in checked studies, under half trace to an unresolved V gene, and the reason for the others is unknown. V and J calls plus clone size are reproduced from that table; the DNA served to infer D and trimming. The sample table contains around 690,000 clones; only one count was recorded for about 90% of them. Less than 40% of the sample lies in the top ten.

Sequencing was done on a sample of memory CD8+ T cells from PBMCs. This specimen's cell subset or site label, interpreted: CD45RO+ cells pooled with CCR7-negative TemRA cells. The sequence joins TRBV28 to TRBJ1-2; too little of a D gene remains to name it. The receptor comes from a young man in good health. Some clones in this sample may be carry-over from other donors' samples. The CDR3 region reads CASSLPTDVLYGYTF. The nucleotide sequence reads as follows: TGTGCCAGCAGTTTACCCACGGACGTGCTCTATGGCTACACCTTC.